What follows are 26 T cell receptor beta chains derived from one specimen sequenced in a study of vaccination and CD4 T cells after COVID-19. Their recognized antigens are unknown. Oncomine TCR Beta short-read sequencing was applied to DNA from cultured CD4+ T cells. TCRdb passed the PCR reads through MiXCR, listing each CDR3 protein once. The table includes over 14,000 distinct CDR3 sequences, 50% to 55% detected once. Treatment meaning: roughly 11-day PBMC culture with coronavirus spike peptide pools or control peptides (ViraFEST assay). What was sequenced was CD4+ T cells from blood, cultured in vitro. The receptors stem from a human donor who had recovered from COVID-19.

V usage is TRBV5-1 and J usage is TRBJ2-1, with unresolved D. Trimming removed 1 base at V and 0 bases at J, with 8 bases between. Germline CDR1 SGHRS, CDR2 YFSETQ. The CDR3 sequence is 15 residues long. CDR3 bases: TGCGCCAGCAGCTTGAAGGTTGACTCCTACAATGAGCAGTTCTTC. This codes for CASSLKVDSYNEQFF.

This chain uses TRBV6-1 with TRBJ2-2; no clear D gene. The germline V and J ends were trimmed by 7 bases and 7 bases, with 7 bases remaining between them. This CDR3 comprises 11 residues. Germline assignment: CDR1 MNHNS and CDR2 SASEGT. In nucleotides, the CDR3 is TGTGCCAGCAACGACGGCGGGGAGCTGTTTTTT. Amino acids: CASNDGGELFF.

This clonotype ranks as medium-sized. J is TRBJ1-1 and V is TRBV20-1, with 10 bases aligning to TRBD1. Germline V gene lookup returns CDR1 DFQATT and CDR2 SNEGSKA (reference sequence). J lost 3 bases, V lost 0 bases, and 1 base had no gene match. The CDR3 loop spans 14 amino acids. In DNA, the CDR3 is TGCAGTGCTAGAGATGACAGGGGGCACACTGAAGCTTTCTTT. This translates into CSARDDRGHTEAFF.

This clonotype has just a few counts. This rearrangement joins TRBV24-1 to TRBJ1-5, with D perhaps matching TRBD1 (5 bases). Trimming took 2 bases from V and 5 from J, leaving 18 bases between them. The germline V gene encodes CDR1 KGHDR and CDR2 SFDVKD. The CDR3 covers 17 residues. This chain's CDR3 is CATSDSKAWGKDQPQHF. In nucleotides, the CDR3 is TGTGCCACCAGTGATTCTAAGGCCTGGGGGAAAGATCAGCCCCAGCATTTT.

V gene TRBV20-1 combines with J gene TRBJ1-1; 7 nucleotides align to TRBD1. Losses at the gene ends were 1 base for V and 4 bases for J; bases not matched to a gene: 9. This CDR3 is 15 amino acids long. Germline V gene sequence: CDR1 DFQATT, CDR2 SNEGSKA (reference sequence). CDR3 protein: CSARGPTGLGTEAFF. The CDR3 DNA is TGCAGTGCTAGAGGCCCGACAGGGTTGGGCACTGAAGCTTTCTTT.

V usage is TRBV19 and J usage is TRBJ1-5; the D gene is possibly TRBD1 (6 bases). Trimming removed 6 bases from V and 3 bases from J, with 18 bases in between. Germline CDR1 reads LNHDA; CDR2 reads SQIVND (reference sequence). There are 16 residues in the CDR3. The CDR3 reads CASSLTGWGLNQPQHF. As DNA, the CDR3 is TGTGCCAGTAGCCTTACAGGGTGGGGTCTCAATCAGCCCCAGCATTTT.

The J gene is TRBJ2-5, the V gene TRBV11-2, with a weak D call TRBD1 (6 bases). The CDR3 consists of 15 residues. V shed 5 bases and J shed 5 bases, with 18 bases lying between them. From germline, CDR1 is SGHAT and CDR2 FQNNGV. The CDR3 DNA follows: TGTGCCAGCAGCCGACAGGTTGGCCCCCGGGAGACCCAGTACTTC. Protein product: CASSRQVGPRETQYF.

CDR3 in DNA: TGCAGTGCGCCAGACGGCGATTCCTATAATTCACCCCTCCACTTT. This sequence encodes CSAPDGDSYNSPLHF. The rearrangement uses TRBV20-1 and TRBJ1-6, with D uncertain. This CDR3 region has 15 residues. V was shortened by 6 bases and J by 1 base, with 13 bases between the two germline ends. Per germline, CDR1 DFQATT and CDR2 SNEGSKA (reference sequence).

The J gene is TRBJ2-7, the V gene TRBV6-5, with D tentatively TRBD1 (5 bases). Trimming shortened V by 0 bases and J by 7 bases, and 16 bases separated the two germline ends. The germline CDR1 and CDR2 sequences are MNHEY and SVGAGI. This CDR3 has 15 residues. The CDR3 loop is CASSYSSPGWSEQYF. The CDR3 region has the DNA TGTGCCAGCAGTTACTCGAGCCCAGGGTGGTCTGAGCAGTACTTC.

The chain combines TRBV28 with TRBJ2-1; a weak D match, TRBD2 (6 bases). This CDR3 contains 15 residues. In germline, CDR1 is MDHEN, CDR2 SYDVKM. Trimming removed 4 bases from V and 4 bases from J, with 14 bases in between. In DNA, the CDR3 is TGTGCCAGCAGTTCGGGGGTGGGACTTTACAATGAGCAGTTCTTC. As protein: CASSSGVGLYNEQFF.

This sequence joins TRBV28 and TRBJ1-6; D perhaps matches TRBD1 (5 bases). The germline gives CDR1 MDHEN, CDR2 SYDVKM. The CDR3 sequence is 18 residues long. Trimming took off 7 bases at V and 2 bases at J, with 21 bases between the two ends. CDR3 in amino acids: CASMVGYQGGTYNSPLHF. The DNA of the CDR3 is TGTGCCAGCATGGTGGGGTATCAGGGAGGAACCTATAATTCACCCCTCCACTTT.

The chain carries TRBV20-1 and TRBJ2-1, with 7 bases identical to TRBD2. This CDR3 is 12 amino acids long. V shed 6 bases, J shed 7 bases, and the junction held 6 bases outside the gene matches. CDR1 is DFQATT and CDR2 is SNEGSKA in the germline V gene (reference sequence). The CDR3: CSAPGAGNEQFF. CDR3 DNA sequence: TGCAGTGCCCCAGGAGCGGGGAATGAGCAGTTCTTC.

The V and J genes are TRBV20-1 and TRBJ2-1; D remains unclear. Germline loops: CDR1 DFQATT, CDR2 SNEGSKA (reference sequence). Trimming stripped 2 bases from V and 4 bases from J, with 12 bases between. This CDR3 is built from 14 residues. This CDR3 reads CSARRDPAYNEQFF. CDR3 in DNA: TGCAGTGCTAGACGCGACCCCGCGTACAATGAGCAGTTCTTC.

V gene TRBV7-2 combines with J gene TRBJ2-7; 8 bases match TRBD1. The J segment lost 0 bases and the V segment lost 2 bases, leaving 12 bases of the junction unmatched. The CDR3 has 18 residues. Germline lookup yields CDR1 SGHTA and CDR2 FQGNSA. The CDR3 sequence: CASSLYLVQGGDSYEQYF. CDR3 nucleotides: TGTGCCAGCAGCTTATATTTGGTACAGGGGGGAGACTCCTACGAGCAGTACTTC.

This clonotype was observed a handful of times. This chain joins TRBV7-8 and TRBJ1-3; D not certain. The germline V gene encodes CDR1 SGHVS and CDR2 FQNEAQ. Trimming took 5 bases from V and 0 from J, leaving 11 bases between them. The CDR3 is 15 amino acids. This chain's CDR3 is CASSQTQNSGNTIYF. For the CDR3, the DNA is TGTGCCAGCAGCCAAACACAAAACTCTGGAAACACCATATATTTT.

This clonotype was counted a few times. This rearrangement joins TRBV2 to TRBJ2-1; D remains unclear. The DNA end is more similar to TRBJ2-7, so the J call may be wrong. Germline V lookup: CDR1 SNHLY, CDR2 FYNNEI. The CDR3 runs 13 residues. CDR3 sequence (DNA): TGTGCCAGCAGTGATGAGGTTAAGGCCGAGCAGTACTTC. Its translation is CASSDEVKAEQYF.

The V and J genes are TRBV2 and TRBJ1-1; 7 bases align to TRBD1. The CDR3 length is 15 residues. The V segment lost 4 bases and the J segment 8 bases; nucleotides outside the gene matches: 13. Germline lookup yields CDR1 SNHLY and CDR2 FYNNEI. In nucleotides, the CDR3 is TGTGCCAGCAGTGCACGGGTACAGGGGAAGGTCGAAGCTTTCTTT. Encoded protein: CASSARVQGKVEAFF.

The rearrangement links TRBV7-9 to TRBJ2-5, with 10 bases matching TRBD1. Germline CDR1 reads SEHNR; CDR2 reads FQNEAQ (reference sequence). The CDR3 is 14 amino acids. The trim removed 3 bases at V and 4 bases at J, leaving 2 bases unmatched. In DNA form, the CDR3 reads TGTGCCAGCAGCTTGACAGGGGGCTCAGAGACCCAGTACTTC. This gives the protein CASSLTGGSETQYF.

The rearrangement links TRBV6-1 to TRBJ1-3, with 8 bases matching TRBD1. Germline V lookup: CDR1 MNHNS, CDR2 SASEGT. The V segment lost 6 bases and the J segment 8 bases; nucleotides outside the gene matches: 12. The CDR3 is made up of 15 amino acids. CDR3 sequence: CASRPGGAGSHTIYF. As DNA, the CDR3 is TGTGCCAGCAGACCAGGGGGCGCGGGGTCTCACACCATATATTTT.

The genes are TRBV7-2 and TRBJ2-7; 7 positions match TRBD2. V gave up 4 bases and J gave up 0 bases; unmatched junction bases: 12. The V gene's germline CDR1 is SGHTA and CDR2 FQGNSA. The CDR3 contains 17 residues. The CDR3 sequence is CASSSKVLGGPSYEQYF. CDR3 nucleotides: TGTGCCAGCAGCTCTAAGGTTTTGGGAGGGCCCTCCTACGAGCAGTACTTC.

In its sample, this clonotype was seen a few times. The rearrangement joins TRBV27 to TRBJ1-2; weak D call: TRBD1 (5 bases). The V end lost 4 bases, the J end lost 2 bases, and 14 bases lay between the germline ends. The CDR3 runs to 15 residues. Germline V gene sequence: CDR1 MNHEY, CDR2 SMNVEV (reference sequence). The CDR3 DNA follows: TGTGCCAGCAGTTCTCGATCGGGACGGAACTATGGCTACACCTTC. It is translated as CASSSRSGRNYGYTF.

The table lists this clonotype with a few counts. The chain recombines TRBV6-2 or TRBV6-3 with TRBJ2-1, with TRBD2 matching 13 bases. The CDR3 length is 19 residues. V shed 2 bases, J shed 3 bases, and the junction held 10 bases outside the gene matches. Looked up from germline, CDR1 is MNHEY and CDR2 is SVGEGT. CDR3 loop: CASSYRRTSGSRLYNEQFF. The CDR3, as DNA: TGTGCCAGCAGTTACCGTAGGACTAGCGGGAGTCGGCTCTACAATGAGCAGTTCTTC.

CDR3 region: CASSGVASGIGEQFF. The CDR3, as DNA: TGTGCCAGTAGTGGGGTGGCTAGCGGGATAGGTGAGCAGTTCTTC. The chain links TRBV19 to TRBJ2-1, with TRBD2 matching 9 bases. Germline loops: CDR1 LNHDA, CDR2 SQIVND (reference sequence). The CDR3 covers 15 residues. Trimming took 5 bases from V and 9 from J; bases not matched to a gene: 11.

The rearrangement uses TRBV6-2 or TRBV6-3 and TRBJ2-3; 9 positions match TRBD1. The CDR3 runs to 14 residues. After removal of 11 bases from V and 2 bases from J, the junction contained 8 bases not matched to a gene. Germline values: CDR1 MNHEY, CDR2 SVGEGT. This CDR3 reads CAGQTGGYTDTQYF. Written as DNA, the CDR3 is TGTGCCGGACAGACAGGGGGGTACACAGATACGCAGTATTTT.

A few counts support this clonotype. The chain combines TRBV2 with TRBJ2-5; D possibly corresponds to TRBD2 (6 bases). The germline CDR1 and CDR2 sequences are SNHLY and FYNNEI. Trimming took 8 bases from V and 1 from J, leaving 14 bases between them. The length of the CDR3 is 14 residues. CDR3 sequence reads: CASVELRGQETQYF. The DNA of the CDR3 is TGTGCCAGCGTGGAGTTGCGGGGCCAAGAGACCCAGTACTTC.

This clonotype showed up just a few times. The J gene is TRBJ1-2, the V gene TRBV6-5; D might be TRBD1 (6 bases). V lost 2 bases and J 8 bases, leaving 12 bases between the germline ends. Germline lookup yields CDR1 MNHEY and CDR2 SVGAGI. The CDR3 sequence is 13 residues long. The DNA for the CDR3 is TGTGCCAGCAGTTACCCCGGGGGCCAAGGCTACACCTTC. Amino acids: CASSYPGGQGYTF.